Listed below are T cell receptor beta chains from one sample, sequenced in a study of Ad26.COV2.S vaccination and SARS-CoV-2 variants. TCRdb's copy holds only in-frame clones and misses some; the assay was immunoSEQ multiplex PCR. The sample consists of hundreds of thousands of clones, about 88% of them appearing once. Sequencing was performed on peripheral blood, taken in a trial of Ad26.COV2.S vaccine versus placebo. The receptors were sampled from a person between 18 and 59 years old who received the Ad26.COV2.S COVID-19 vaccine or a placebo. The conserved cysteine and the conserved F or W are not part of the CDR3 here. Not all rows give a size; the values are once, few, many and, for expanded clones, a class.

clone_size j_call v_call cdr3_aa
- TRBJ1-2 TRBV18 ASSPPGRILTSGYT
- TRBJ2-7 TRBV5-1 ASSLGGPQLGEQY
- TRBJ2-2 TRBV4-1 ASSQVPQGVGTGELF
- TRBJ1-6 TRBV7-2 ASSPEGYNSPLH
few TRBJ1-6 TRBV7-2 ASSSVAGVSPFG
- TRBJ2-1 TRBV29-1 SVEELATLERDEQF
- TRBJ2-7 TRBV5-4 ASSLKGGSYEQY
- TRBJ2-7 TRBV6-2/TRBV6-3 ASSYSNFDPSYEQY
- TRBJ1-4 TRBV9 ASSVDGGAQNEKLF
- TRBJ2-7 TRBV14 ASSQVAGGTYEQY
few TRBJ2-7 TRBV6-1 ASSEGLGLAGSREQY
- TRBJ2-3 TRBV27 ASSLGFGRATDTQY
- TRBJ1-6 TRBV28 ASSTGLYNSPLH
- TRBJ1-2 TRBV5-5 ASSPDSGWTYGYT
- TRBJ2-7 TRBV3-1/TRBV3-2 ASSQEWEAGHDEQY
- TRBJ2-5 TRBV11-2 ASSLDRAGGHLY
- TRBJ2-7 TRBV5-1 ASSSATGFYEQY
- TRBJ2-7 TRBV6-2/TRBV6-3 ASSTRSGGDYEQY
- TRBJ1-6 TRBV14 ASSQLAGTESPLH
- TRBJ1-1 TRBV27 ASRVGTAYTEAF
- TRBJ1-1 TRBV29-1 SVVHTEAF
- TRBJ1-6 TRBV4-3 ASSQETDNSPLH
- TRBJ2-3 TRBV7-9 ASSLGSGGADTQY
- TRBJ2-3 TRBV6-1 ASSEIGGDVSTDTQY
- TRBJ2-7 TRBV9 ASSVGAILSYEQY
- TRBJ2-3 TRBV7-2 ASSLGRSGRPTDTQY
- TRBJ2-1 TRBV4-2 ASSQVSSGYNDEQF
- TRBJ1-1 TRBV15 ATSQTPGQTF
- TRBJ2-3 TRBV2 ASTGTSGSTDTQY
- TRBJ1-4 TRBV27 ASSFRGRDEKLF
- TRBJ2-7 TRBV6-5 ASRTGTGVSEQY
- TRBJ2-1 TRBV19 ASSVWTGLNEQF
- TRBJ2-4 TRBV4-3 ASRLTHEDRAAKNIQY
- TRBJ1-1 TRBV2 ARARETGTEAF
- TRBJ1-2 TRBV13 ASSFLGVTRYNYGYT
- TRBJ2-2 TRBV5-4 ASSSGTVRPGELF
- TRBJ2-2 TRBV28 ASSLRGRGPGELF
few TRBJ2-2 TRBV19 ATQRQGLTGELF
- TRBJ2-2 TRBV7-9 ASSLRVAGELF
- TRBJ2-1 TRBV19 ATRQAPSYNEQF
- TRBJ1-6 TRBV11-2 ASSLEQLSNSPLH